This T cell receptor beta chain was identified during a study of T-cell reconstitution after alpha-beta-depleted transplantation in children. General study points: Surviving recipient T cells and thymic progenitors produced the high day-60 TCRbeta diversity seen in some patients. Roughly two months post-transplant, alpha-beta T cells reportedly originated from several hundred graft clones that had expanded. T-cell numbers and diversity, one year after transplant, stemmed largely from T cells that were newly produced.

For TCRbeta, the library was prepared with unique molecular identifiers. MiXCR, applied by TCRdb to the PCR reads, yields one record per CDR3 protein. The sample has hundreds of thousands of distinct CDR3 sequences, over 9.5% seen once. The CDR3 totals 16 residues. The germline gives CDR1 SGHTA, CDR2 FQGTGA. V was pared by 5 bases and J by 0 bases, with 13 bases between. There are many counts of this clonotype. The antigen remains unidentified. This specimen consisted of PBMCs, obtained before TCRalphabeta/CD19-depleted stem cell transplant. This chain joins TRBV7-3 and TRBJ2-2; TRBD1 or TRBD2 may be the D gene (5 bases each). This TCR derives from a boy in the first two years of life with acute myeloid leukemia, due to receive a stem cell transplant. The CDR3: CASSPRQRPNTGELFF. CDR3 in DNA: TGTGCCAGCAGCCCGCGACAGCGGCCGAACACCGGGGAGCTGTTTTTT.